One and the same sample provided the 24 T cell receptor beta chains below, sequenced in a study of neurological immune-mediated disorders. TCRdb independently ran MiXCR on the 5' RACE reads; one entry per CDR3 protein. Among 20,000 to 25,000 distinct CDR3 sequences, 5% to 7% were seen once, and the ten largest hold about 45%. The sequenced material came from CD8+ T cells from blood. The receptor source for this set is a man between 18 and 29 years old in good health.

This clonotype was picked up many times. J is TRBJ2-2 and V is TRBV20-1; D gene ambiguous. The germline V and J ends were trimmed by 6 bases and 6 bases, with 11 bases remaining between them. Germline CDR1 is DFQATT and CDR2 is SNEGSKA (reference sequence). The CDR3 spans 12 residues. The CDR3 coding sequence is TGCAGTGCGCGCTGGGGTTCCGGGGAGCTGTTTTTT. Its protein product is CSARWGSGELFF.

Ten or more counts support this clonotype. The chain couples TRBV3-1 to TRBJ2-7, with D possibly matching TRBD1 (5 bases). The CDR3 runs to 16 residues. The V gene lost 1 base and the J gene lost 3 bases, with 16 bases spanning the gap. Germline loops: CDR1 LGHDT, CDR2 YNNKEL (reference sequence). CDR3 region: CASSQARAGLIYEQYF. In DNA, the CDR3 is TGTGCCAGCAGCCAAGCTCGGGCAGGGTTAATCTACGAGCAGTACTTC.

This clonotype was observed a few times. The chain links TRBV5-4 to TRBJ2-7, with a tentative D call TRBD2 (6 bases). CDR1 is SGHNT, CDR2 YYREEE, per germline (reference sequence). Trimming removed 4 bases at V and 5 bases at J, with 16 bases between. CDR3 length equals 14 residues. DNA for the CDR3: TGTGCCAGCAGCCCGGGACTGAGAGTGCACGAGCAGTACTTC. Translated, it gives CASSPGLRVHEQYF.

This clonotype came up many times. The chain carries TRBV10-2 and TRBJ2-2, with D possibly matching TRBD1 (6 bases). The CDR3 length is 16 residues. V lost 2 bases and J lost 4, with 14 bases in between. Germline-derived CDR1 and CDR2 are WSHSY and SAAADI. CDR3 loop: CASSEVWGRSTGELFF. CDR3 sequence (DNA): TGCGCCAGCAGTGAGGTTTGGGGGCGCAGCACCGGGGAGCTGTTTTTT.

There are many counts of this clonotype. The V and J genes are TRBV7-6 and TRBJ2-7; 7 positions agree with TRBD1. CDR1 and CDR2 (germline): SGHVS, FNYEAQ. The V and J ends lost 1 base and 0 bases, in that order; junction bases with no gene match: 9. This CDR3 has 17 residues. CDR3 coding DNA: TGTGCCAGCAGCTTAGTCCTTGGGACAGCCAGCTCCTACGAGCAGTACTTC. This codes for CASSLVLGTASSYEQYF.

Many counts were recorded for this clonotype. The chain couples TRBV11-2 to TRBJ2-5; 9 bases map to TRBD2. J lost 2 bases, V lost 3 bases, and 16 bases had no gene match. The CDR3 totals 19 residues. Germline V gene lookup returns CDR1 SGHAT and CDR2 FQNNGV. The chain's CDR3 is CASSLGGRLLAGPQETQYF. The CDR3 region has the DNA TGTGCCAGCAGCTTGGGAGGCCGCCTGCTAGCGGGGCCGCAAGAGACCCAGTACTTC.

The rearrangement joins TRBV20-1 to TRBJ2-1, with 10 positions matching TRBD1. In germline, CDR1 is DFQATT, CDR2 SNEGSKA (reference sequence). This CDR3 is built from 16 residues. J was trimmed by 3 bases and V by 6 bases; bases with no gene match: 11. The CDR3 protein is CSAGTGALRLYNEQFF. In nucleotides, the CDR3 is TGCAGTGCCGGGACAGGGGCCCTCAGACTCTACAATGAGCAGTTCTTC.

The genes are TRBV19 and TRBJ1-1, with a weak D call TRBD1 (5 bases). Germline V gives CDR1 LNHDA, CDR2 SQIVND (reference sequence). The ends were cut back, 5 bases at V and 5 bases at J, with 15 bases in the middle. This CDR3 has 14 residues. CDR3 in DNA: TGTGCCAGTAGTCGCCCGGGACTCCAGACTGAAGCTTTCTTT. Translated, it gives CASSRPGLQTEAFF.

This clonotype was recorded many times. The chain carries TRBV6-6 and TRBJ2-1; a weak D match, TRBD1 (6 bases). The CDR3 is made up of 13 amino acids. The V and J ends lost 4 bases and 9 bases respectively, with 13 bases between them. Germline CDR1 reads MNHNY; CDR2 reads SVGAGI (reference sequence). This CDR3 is CASSSTGFGEQFF. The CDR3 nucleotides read TGTGCCAGCAGTTCCACAGGGTTCGGTGAGCAGTTCTTC.

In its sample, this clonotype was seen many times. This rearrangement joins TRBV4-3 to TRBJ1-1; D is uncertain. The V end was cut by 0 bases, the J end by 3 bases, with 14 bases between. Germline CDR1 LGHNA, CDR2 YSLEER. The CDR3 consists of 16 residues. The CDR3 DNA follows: TGCGCCAGCAGCCAAGACTGGGTAAACGGTCACACTGAAGCTTTCTTT. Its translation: CASSQDWVNGHTEAFF.

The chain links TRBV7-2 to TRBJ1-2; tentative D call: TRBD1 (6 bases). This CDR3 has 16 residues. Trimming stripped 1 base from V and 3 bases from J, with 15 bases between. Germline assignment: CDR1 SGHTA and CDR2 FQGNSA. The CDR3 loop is CASSLEPGAVDYGYTF. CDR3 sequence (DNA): TGTGCCAGCAGCTTAGAGCCGGGGGCGGTAGACTATGGCTACACCTTC.

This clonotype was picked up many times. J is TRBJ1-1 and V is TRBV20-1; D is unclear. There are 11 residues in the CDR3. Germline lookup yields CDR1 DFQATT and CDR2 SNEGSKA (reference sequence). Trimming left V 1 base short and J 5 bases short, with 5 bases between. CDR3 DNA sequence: TGCAGTGCTAGAGTGGGGACTGAAGCTTTCTTT. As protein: CSARVGTEAFF.

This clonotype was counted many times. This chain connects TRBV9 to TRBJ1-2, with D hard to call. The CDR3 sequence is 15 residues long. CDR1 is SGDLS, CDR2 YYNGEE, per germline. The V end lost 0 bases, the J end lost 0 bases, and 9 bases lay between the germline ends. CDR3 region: CASSVVPTANYGYTF. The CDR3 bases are TGTGCCAGCAGCGTAGTTCCTACCGCTAACTATGGCTACACCTTC.

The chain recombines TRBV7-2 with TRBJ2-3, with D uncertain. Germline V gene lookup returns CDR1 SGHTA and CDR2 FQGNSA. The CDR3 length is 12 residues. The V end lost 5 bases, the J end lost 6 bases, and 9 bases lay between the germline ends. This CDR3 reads CASSPYGDTQYF. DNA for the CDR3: TGTGCCAGCAGCCCTTACGGGGATACGCAGTATTTT. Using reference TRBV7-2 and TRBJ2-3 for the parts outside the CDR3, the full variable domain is GAGVSQSPSNKVTEKGKDVELRCDPISGHTALYWYRQSLGQGLEFLIYFQGNSAPDKSGLPSDRFSAERTGGSVSTLTIQRTQQEDSAVYLCASSPYGDTQYFGPGTRLTVL.

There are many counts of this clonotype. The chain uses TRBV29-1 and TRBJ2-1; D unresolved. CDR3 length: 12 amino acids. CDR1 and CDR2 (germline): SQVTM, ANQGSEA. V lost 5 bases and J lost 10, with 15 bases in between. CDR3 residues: CSVTTMTREQFF. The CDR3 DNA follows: TGCAGCGTTACAACTATGACACGGGAGCAGTTCTTC.

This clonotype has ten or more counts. CDR3 bases: TGTGCCAGCAGCTCGGGACTAGCGGATTACAATGAGCAGTTCTTC. Translated: CASSSGLADYNEQFF. The chain combines TRBV5-6 with TRBJ2-1, with 11 bases matching TRBD2. Looked up from germline, CDR1 is SGHDT and CDR2 is YYEEEE. The ends lost 3 bases at V and 4 bases at J; junction bases unmatched: 3. The CDR3 has 15 residues. Supplemented by reference TRBV5-6 and TRBJ2-1, the full variable domain reads DAGVTQSPTHLIKTRGQQVTLRCSPKSGHDTVSWYQQALGQGPQFIFQYYEEEERQRGNFPDRFSGHQFPNYSSELNVNALLLGDSALYLCASSSGLADYNEQFFGPGTRLTVL.

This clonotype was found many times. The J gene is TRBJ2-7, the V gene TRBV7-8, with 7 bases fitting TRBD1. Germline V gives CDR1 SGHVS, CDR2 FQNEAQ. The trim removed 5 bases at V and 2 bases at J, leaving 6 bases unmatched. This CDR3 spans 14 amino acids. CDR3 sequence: CASSDRDRPYEQYF. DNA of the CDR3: TGTGCCAGCAGCGACCGGGACAGACCCTACGAGCAGTACTTC. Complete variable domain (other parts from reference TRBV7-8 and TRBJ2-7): GAGVSQSPRYKVAKRGQDVALRCDPISGHVSLFWYQQALGQGPEFLTYFQNEAQLDKSGLPSDRFFAERPEGSVSTLKIQRTQQEDSAVYLCASSDRDRPYEQYFGPGTRLTVT.

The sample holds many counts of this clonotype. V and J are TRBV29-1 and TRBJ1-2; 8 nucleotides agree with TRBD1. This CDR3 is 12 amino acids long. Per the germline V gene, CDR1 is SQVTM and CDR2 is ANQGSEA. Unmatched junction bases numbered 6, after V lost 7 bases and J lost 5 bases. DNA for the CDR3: TGCAGCGCTGACACAGGGGGGTATGGCTACACCTTC. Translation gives CSADTGGYGYTF.

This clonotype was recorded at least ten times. The CDR3 sequence is CASSDSIGTDTQYF. The CDR3 coding sequence is TGTGCCAGCAGTGACTCCATTGGCACAGATACGCAGTATTTT. The V and J genes are TRBV6-4 and TRBJ2-3, with no clear D. Germline V gene lookup returns CDR1 MRHNA and CDR2 SNTAGT. The CDR3 is 14 amino acids. V was cut by 0 bases and J by 1 base, with 5 bases left in between.

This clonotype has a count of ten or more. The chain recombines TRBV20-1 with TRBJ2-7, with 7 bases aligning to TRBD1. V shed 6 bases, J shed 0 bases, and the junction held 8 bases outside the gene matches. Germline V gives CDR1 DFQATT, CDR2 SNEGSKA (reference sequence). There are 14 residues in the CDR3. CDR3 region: CSALERDSSYEQYF. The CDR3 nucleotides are TGCAGTGCCCTTGAACGGGACAGCTCCTACGAGCAGTACTTC.

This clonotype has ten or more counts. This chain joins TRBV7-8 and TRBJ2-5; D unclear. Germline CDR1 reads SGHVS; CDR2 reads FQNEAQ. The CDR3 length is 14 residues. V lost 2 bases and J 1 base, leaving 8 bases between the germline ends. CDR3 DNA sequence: TGTGCCAGCAGCTTATACAGAGTCCAAGAGACCCAGTACTTC. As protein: CASSLYRVQETQYF.

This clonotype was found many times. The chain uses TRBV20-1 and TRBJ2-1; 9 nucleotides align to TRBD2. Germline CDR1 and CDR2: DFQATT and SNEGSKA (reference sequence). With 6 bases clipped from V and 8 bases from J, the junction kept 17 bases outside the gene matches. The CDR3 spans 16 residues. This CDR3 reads CSANGGGGAPFYEQFF. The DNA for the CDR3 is TGCAGTGCCAACGGAGGCGGGGGGGCCCCCTTTTATGAGCAGTTCTTC.

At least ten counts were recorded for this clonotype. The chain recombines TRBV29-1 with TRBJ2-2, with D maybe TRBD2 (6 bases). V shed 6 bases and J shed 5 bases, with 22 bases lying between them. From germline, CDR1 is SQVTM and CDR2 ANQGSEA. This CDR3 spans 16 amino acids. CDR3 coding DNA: TGCAGCGTAACCGGGACCGGACTAAGGGAGACCGGGGAGCTGTTTTTT. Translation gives CSVTGTGLRETGELFF.

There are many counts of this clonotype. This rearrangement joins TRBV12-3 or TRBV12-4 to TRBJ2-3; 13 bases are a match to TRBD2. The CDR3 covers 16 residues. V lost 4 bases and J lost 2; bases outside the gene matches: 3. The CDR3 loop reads CASSWTSGGITDTQYF. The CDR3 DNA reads TGTGCCAGCAGTTGGACTAGCGGGGGCATCACAGATACGCAGTATTTT.